This T cell receptor (beta chain) was retrieved from a study of blood T cell repertoires in COVID-19. This clone has a single count. Measured with immunoSEQ multiplex PCR; TCRdb has only the in-frame clones, and not every one. The table includes about 420,000 clones, about 90% detected once. This sequence was found in a man aged 18 to 30 with COVID-19, enrolled during active disease. Source material: peripheral blood.

CDR3 loop: CASGQGRSQPQHF. The CDR3 nucleotides are TGTGCCAGCGGACAGGGTAGGAGTCAGCCCCAGCATTTT. This sequence joins TRBV19 and TRBJ1-5, with 8 bases fitting TRBD1. The CDR3 contains 13 residues. J lost 6 bases, V lost 9 bases, and 7 bases had no gene match. Germline loops: CDR1 LNHDA, CDR2 SQIVND (reference sequence).